Detailed here is one TCR beta chain. V lost 6 bases, J lost 0 bases, and 10 bases lay in between. The germline V gene has CDR1 SGHDT and CDR2 YYEEEE. The CDR3 has 13 amino acids. Generated by immunoSEQ multiplex PCR, the TCRdb table keeps only in-frame clones and is missing some. This sample carries 44,000 or so clones, roughly 70% of them seen once, and the ten largest clones take about 5.9%. This specimen comes from a study of blood T cell repertoires in COVID-19. This rearrangement joins TRBV5-6 to TRBJ2-7, with a possible D match to TRBD2 (6 bases). The sample consisted of peripheral blood. The sequence was obtained from an elderly man with acute or convalescent COVID-19. CDR3 loop: CASKGLPSYEQYF. The DNA of the CDR3 is TGTGCCAGCAAGGGACTGCCCTCCTACGAGCAGTACTTC.